This entry lists 2 T cell receptor beta chains sequenced from one sample in a study of human T cells and chemical hapten exposure (dated by TCRdb to the early 2020s). To prepare the library, RACE was applied. Sequencing was performed on a NextSeq 500. The public sequencing data were trimmed at Q25 with fastp and processed into clonotypes with MiXCR by TCRdb, which kept only in-frame beta chains. A single entry per CDR3 protein holds the most common genes and DNA from its merged rows. This sample lists more than 100,000 distinct CDR3 sequences; roughly 13% were detected once. The top ten clonotypes cover 0.92% of the sample. What this sample's time point label stands for: patch test 1, 2 weeks after DPC sensitization. The meaning of the sample's treatment or condition label: therapeutic diphenylcyclopropenone sensitization with weekly scalp DPC. Sequences were derived from whole blood, sampled in connection with sensitization to the hapten diphenylcyclopropenone (DPC). The receptor set was obtained from a man aged 18 to 35 with alopecia areata. Some clones in this sample may be carry-over from other donors' samples.

The chain combines TRBV6-4 with TRBJ1-1; D uncertain. Germline assignment: CDR1 MRHNA and CDR2 SNTAGT. The V end was cut by 6 bases, the J end by 4 bases, with 12 bases between. CDR3 length: 13 residues. The CDR3, as DNA: TGTGCCAGCAGGAGGACGTTGGCCACTGAAGCTTTCTTT. It is translated as CASRRTLATEAFF.

In this sample, this clonotype turned up many times. V is TRBV4-3 and J is TRBJ1-6; D is undetermined. In germline, CDR1 is LGHNA, CDR2 YSLEER. The CDR3 has 15 amino acids. Trimming shortened V by 0 bases and J by 6 bases, and 9 bases separated the two germline ends. CDR3 sequence reads: CASSQELGSNSPLHF. DNA for the CDR3: TGCGCCAGCAGCCAAGAGCTGGGAAGTAATTCACCCCTCCACTTT.